This T cell receptor (beta chain) was observed in a study of T cell changes during pregnancy in multiple sclerosis (dated by TCRdb to 2018 to 2020). With respect to the entire study: The study examined how the T cell repertoire changed over the course of pregnancy in women with multiple sclerosis.

Notes on this clone: The antigen it binds to is not known. No much larger clone exists at a distance of one base, and base qualities are not known.

Preparation of the library involved the immunoSEQ multiplex PCR assay. TCRdb's version of the immuneACCESS table is confined to in-frame rearrangements and falls short of the full clone set. An unresolved V gene accounts for under half of the shortfall where checked; the remainder is of unknown origin. The sample profile shows about 75,000 clones; more than 70% of them were found once. The top ten hold 0.7% to 0.9% of the sample. This TCR was sampled from a female donor in good health, enrolled as a control in a pregnancy study. The source was peripheral blood, collected in the first trimester of pregnancy.

The DNA reads TGTGCCATCAGTGAGTTTGGGGGCGGAGAGCCCCAGCATTTT. It translates as CAISEFGGGEPQHF. This sequence uses TRBV10-3 and TRBJ1-5; the D gene is possibly TRBD1, with 6 bases matching. Looking up the germline V gene yields CDR1 ENHRY and CDR2 SYGVKD. From its cysteine to its phenylalanine, the CDR3 spans 14 amino acids. The kept DNA is CDR3 alone, 42 bases in frame from the first base. The junction carries 12 bases between V and J, which are trimmed by 1 base and 8 bases respectively.